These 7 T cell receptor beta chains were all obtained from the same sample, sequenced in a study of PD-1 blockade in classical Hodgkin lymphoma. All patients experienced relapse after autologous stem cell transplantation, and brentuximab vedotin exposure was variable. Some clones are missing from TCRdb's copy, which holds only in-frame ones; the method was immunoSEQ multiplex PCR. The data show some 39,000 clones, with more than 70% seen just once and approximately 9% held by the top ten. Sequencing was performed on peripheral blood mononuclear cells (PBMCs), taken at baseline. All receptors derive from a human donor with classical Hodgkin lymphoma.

The CDR3 loop reads CASSFWGSEETQYF. CDR3 coding DNA: TGTGCCAGCAGTTTTTGGGGGTCGGAAGAGACCCAGTACTTC. This chain connects TRBV27 to TRBJ2-5, with D possibly being TRBD1 or TRBD2 (5 bases each). This CDR3 contains 14 residues. The germline V gene has CDR1 MNHEY and CDR2 SMNVEV (reference sequence). V lost 3 bases to trimming and J lost 3 bases, with 11 bases between them.

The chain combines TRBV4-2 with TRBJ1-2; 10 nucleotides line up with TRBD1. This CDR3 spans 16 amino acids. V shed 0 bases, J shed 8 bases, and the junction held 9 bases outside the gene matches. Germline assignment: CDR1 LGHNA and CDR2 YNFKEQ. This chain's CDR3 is CASSQESGDRGSGYTF. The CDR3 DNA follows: TGTGCCAGCAGCCAAGAGTCGGGGGACAGGGGAAGCGGCTACACCTTC.

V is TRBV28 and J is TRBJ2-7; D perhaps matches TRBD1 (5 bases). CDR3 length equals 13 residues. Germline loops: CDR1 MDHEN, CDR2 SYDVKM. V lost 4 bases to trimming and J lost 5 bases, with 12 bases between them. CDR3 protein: CASSSDLGHEQYF. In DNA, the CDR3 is TGTGCCAGCAGTTCCGATCTGGGGCACGAGCAGTACTTC. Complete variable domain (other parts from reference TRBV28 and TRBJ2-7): DVKVTQSSRYLVKRTGEKVFLECVQDMDHENMFWYRQDPGLGLRLIYFSYDVKMKEKGDIPEGYSVSREKKERFSLILESASTNQTSMYLCASSSDLGHEQYFGPGTRLTVT.

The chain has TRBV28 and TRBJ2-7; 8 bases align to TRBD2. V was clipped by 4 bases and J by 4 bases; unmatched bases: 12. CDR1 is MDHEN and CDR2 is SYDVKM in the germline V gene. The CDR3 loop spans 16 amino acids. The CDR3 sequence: CASSSLAGSSLYEQYF. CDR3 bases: TGTGCCAGCAGTTCCCTAGCGGGCAGCAGCCTTTACGAGCAGTACTTC.

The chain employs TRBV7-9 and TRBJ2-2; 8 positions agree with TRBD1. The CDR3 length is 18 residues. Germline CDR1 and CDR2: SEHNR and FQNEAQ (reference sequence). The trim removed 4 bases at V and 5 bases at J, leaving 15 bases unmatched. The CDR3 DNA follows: TGTGCCAGCAGCTCACCTACGGGACAGGAGATTTTTACCGGGGAGCTGTTTTTT. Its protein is CASSSPTGQEIFTGELFF.

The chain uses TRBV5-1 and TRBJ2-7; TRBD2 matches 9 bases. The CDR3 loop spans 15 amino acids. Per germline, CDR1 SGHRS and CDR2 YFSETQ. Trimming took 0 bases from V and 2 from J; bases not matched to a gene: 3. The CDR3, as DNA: TGCGCCAGCAGCTTGGGACTAGCGGCCACCTACGAGCAGTACTTC. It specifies CASSLGLAATYEQYF. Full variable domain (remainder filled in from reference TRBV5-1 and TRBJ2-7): KAGVTQTPRYLIKTRGQQVTLSCSPISGHRSVSWYQQTPGQGLQFLFEYFSETQRNKGNFPGRFSGRQFSNSRSEMNVSTLELGDSALYLCASSLGLAATYEQYFGPGTRLTVT.

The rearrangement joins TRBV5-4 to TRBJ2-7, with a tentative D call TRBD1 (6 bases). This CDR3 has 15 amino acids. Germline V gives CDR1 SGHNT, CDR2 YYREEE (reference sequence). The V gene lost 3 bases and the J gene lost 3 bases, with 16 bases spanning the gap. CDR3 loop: CASSWGQESVYEQYF. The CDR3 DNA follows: TGTGCCAGCAGCTGGGGGCAGGAATCTGTCTACGAGCAGTACTTC.